This T cell receptor beta chain derives from a study of T cell responses to AZD1222 COVID-19 vaccine. Findings and caveats of the study: Following two doses of AZD1222, Spike-specific TCR breadth and depth rose.

For this clone: No antigen is known for it.

Sequencing was performed with immunoSEQ multiplex PCR; in TCRdb, only in-frame clones are kept and a portion is missing. Seen here are 50,000 to 65,000 clones, 70% to 90% observed once, and the top ten hold 4.9%. Germline V gene data show CDR1 as MNHEY and CDR2 as SVGAGI. This CDR3 is 14 amino acids long. The J segment lost 6 bases and the V segment lost 2 bases, leaving 6 bases of the junction unmatched. This sequence originates from an adult in good health. The sequenced sample was peripheral blood, obtained on day 0 of AZD1222 vaccination. This chain uses TRBV6-5 with TRBJ2-7; 8 nucleotides match TRBD1. The CDR3 DNA follows: TGTGCCAGCAGTTACCTTCGACAGGGGCCCGAGCAGTACTTC. Its translation: CASSYLRQGPEQYF.